This T cell receptor (beta chain) was sequenced during a study of OX40 agonist ivuxolimab in advanced cancers. Across the study: Ivuxolimab was delivered to patients intravenously every 2 weeks at doses spanning 0.01 to 10 mg/kg.

About this clone: Its cognate antigen is unknown.

V dropped 5 bases and J dropped 7; count of bases not matched to a gene: 7. The CDR3 contains 13 residues. Germline V gene data show CDR1 as SGHNT and CDR2 as YENEEA. Regarding the study as a whole: Also showing low normalized T-cell clonal expansion were some of the nonresponders.

TCRdb's table, derived via immunoSEQ multiplex PCR, lists solely in-frame clones and lacks some. Of 40,000 to 50,000 clones listed, roughly four fifths are singletons. The input for sequencing was CD4+ or CD8+ T cells sorted from blood, taken in a trial of the OX40 agonist ivuxolimab. This TCR was sampled from an adult with an advanced solid tumor such as melanoma, head and neck, liver or kidney cancer. The genes are TRBV11-3 and TRBJ2-7; 8 nucleotides agree with TRBD1. The CDR3 is CASSRQGPGEQYF. The CDR3 DNA reads as TGTGCCAGCAGCCGACAGGGGCCGGGGGAGCAGTACTTC.